This T cell receptor beta chain was identified during a study of shared clonotypes between healthy human individuals. V shed 10 bases, J shed 0 bases, and the junction held 8 bases outside the gene matches. The CDR3 totals 16 residues. Germline V gene lookup returns CDR1 SGHDT and CDR2 YYEEEE. The method was immunoSEQ multiplex PCR; TCRdb's version includes in-frame clones alone and lacks a portion of them. The data hold about 2 million clones, with around 96% observed a single time. Naive CD8 cells lacked CD45RO, underwent positive selection for CCR7 and left out terminally differentiated effector memory CD45RA+ cells.

The material sequenced was naive CD8+ T cells sorted from blood. The chain is built from TRBV5-6 and TRBJ2-3, with TRBD2 identical over 13 bases. This sequence was found in a man aged 18 to 35 in good health. Here the CDR3 DNA reads TGTGCCGGCGGGACTAGCGGGGCCCTTAGCACAGATACGCAGTATTTT. Protein product: CAGGTSGALSTDTQYF.